The T cell receptor beta chain under discussion was sequenced for a study of T cell responses to AZD1222 COVID-19 vaccine. Produced via immunoSEQ multiplex PCR; TCRdb's table is partial and in-frame only. The table includes under 150,000 clones, nearly 90% detected once. V lost 1 base, J lost 7 bases, and 14 bases lay in between. Germline lookup yields CDR1 SGHAT and CDR2 FQNNGV. The CDR3 sequence is 15 residues long. The rearrangement joins TRBV11-2 to TRBJ1-5; maybe TRBD1 (5 bases). The sequencing here drew on peripheral blood, taken 28 days after the second AZD1222 dose. The TCR comes from an adult who received the AZD1222 COVID-19 vaccine. The CDR3 DNA reads as TGTGCCAGCAGCTTAGGAGGGGCCGCCGGGCAGCCCCAGCATTTT. This gives the protein CASSLGGAAGQPQHF.